This TCR beta chain derives from a study of identical twins. Study-wide points: Cross-sectional statistics underpinned the conclusions; the same donors were not followed.

Via MiXCR, TCRdb re-called the 5' RACE reads, giving one row per CDR3 protein. The sample has approximately 890,000 distinct CDR3 sequences, around an eighth seen once; the top ten hold about 1.5%. This clonotype occurred a few times. Its matching antigen is unknown. V dropped 1 base and J dropped 3 bases, with 16 bases sitting between them. This CDR3 region has 16 residues. Germline lookup yields CDR1 DFQATT and CDR2 SNEGSKA (reference sequence). Separately, the same data were catalogued under a study of yellow fever vaccine responses in identical twins.

The source of this sequence is a woman aged 18-29 years in good health. What was sequenced was PBMCs. The rearrangement joins TRBV20-1 to TRBJ2-1; D possibly uses TRBD1 or TRBD2 (5 bases each). CDR3 in DNA: TGCAGTGCTAGAGGTCCCCGGGACGCGATCTACAATGAGCAGTTCTTC. Amino acids: CSARGPRDAIYNEQFF.